These T cell receptor beta chains were read from a single sample in a study of shared clonotypes between healthy human individuals. TCRdb's table, derived via immunoSEQ multiplex PCR, lists solely in-frame clones and lacks some. The sample lists about 1 million clones, about 75% occurring once. Material: memory CD4+ T cells sorted from blood. The receptor set was obtained from a man between 18 and 29 years old in good health. Both conserved end residues are part of each CDR3.

TRBJ2-7,TRBV2,14,CASNGQGAPGEQYF
TRBJ2-7,TRBV7-3,14,CASSYDRVPYEQYF
TRBJ1-2,TRBV15,12,CATSRDRRGYTF
TRBJ1-6,TRBV5-4,18,CASTLGQGAGSVNSPLHF
TRBJ1-4,TRBV27,14,CASKFTGLGEKLFF
TRBJ2-7,TRBV18,14,CASSPVLSSYEQYF
TRBJ1-6,TRBV5-4,14,CASSLAGANSPLHF
TRBJ2-7,TRBV9,16,CASSVGAGGMIYEQYF
TRBJ2-5,TRBV25-1,9,CASSTRWYF
TRBJ2-1,TRBV5-4,15,CASGIGSEARNEQFF
TRBJ2-7,TRBV27,12,CASSLRGDEQYF
TRBJ1-2,TRBV10-3,17,CAISESAGGVTPYGYTF
TRBJ2-1,TRBV7-2,15,CASSLVRDFYNEQFF
TRBJ1-2,TRBV4-1,13,CASSQGGEIGYTF
TRBJ1-2,TRBV18,13,CASSPPQGNGYTF
TRBJ2-2,TRBV19,14,CASSTSSATGELFF
TRBJ2-7,TRBV9,15,CASSVAPSRAYEQYF
TRBJ2-4,TRBV5-6,16,CASSSISWGFENIQYF
TRBJ1-1,TRBV2,11,CATGRLGEAFF
TRBJ1-2,TRBV5-5,14,CASSLQYGNYGYTF
TRBJ2-6,TRBV2,12,CASSAGANVLTF
TRBJ1-1,TRBV6-6,13,CASSRLLDTEAFF
TRBJ2-1,TRBV7-9,15,CASSSSGGALNEQFF
TRBJ1-4,TRBV28,15,CASSLPGQGTEKLFF
TRBJ2-4,TRBV5-1,17,CASSLGGGTAVSDIQYF
TRBJ2-3,TRBV5-1,15,CASRLSGGATDTQYF
TRBJ2-5,TRBV19,14,CASSIWDSQETQYF